Listed below are T cell receptor beta chains from one sample, sequenced in a study of vaccination and CD4 T cells after COVID-19. TCRdb recomputed calls from the PCR reads with MiXCR, one row per CDR3 protein. The sample lists around 9,000 distinct CDR3 sequences; approximately 35% were seen once. Which antigens these TCRs recognize remains unknown. The specimen sequenced was CD4+ T cells from blood, cultured in vitro. The receptors were gathered from a human donor in good health. Each CDR3 is given with its conserved first and last residue. A D gene is named only where the DNA matches it firmly. Clone size is not always given. Where it is, it says once, few, many or a class for expanded clones.

v_gene: TRBV2
abundance: .
j_gene: TRBJ1-5
d_gene: .
CDR3aa: CASSGGNSNQPQHF
CDR3nt: TGTGCCAGCAGTGGGGGGAATAGCAATCAGCCCCAGCATTTT

v_gene: TRBV7-9
abundance: .
j_gene: TRBJ2-7
d_gene: TRBD1
CDR3aa: CASSLPGQGGGEQYF
CDR3nt: TGTGCCAGCAGCCTACCGGGACAGGGAGGTGGTGAGCAGTACTTC

v_gene: TRBV6-5
abundance: .
j_gene: TRBJ1-1
d_gene: .
CDR3aa: CASSSFWPLNTEAFF
CDR3nt: TGTGCCAGCAGTTCGTTCTGGCCCCTGAACACTGAAGCTTTCTTT

v_gene: TRBV20-1
abundance: .
j_gene: TRBJ1-1
d_gene: .
CDR3aa: CSASRGPNTEAFF
CDR3nt: TGCAGTGCTAGTCGAGGACCCAACACTGAAGCTTTCTTT

v_gene: TRBV7-9
abundance: few
j_gene: TRBJ1-1
d_gene: .
CDR3aa: CASGAGATNTEAFF
CDR3nt: TGTGCCAGCGGTGCGGGGGCGACGAACACTGAAGCTTTCTTT

v_gene: TRBV7-3
abundance: few
j_gene: TRBJ2-1
d_gene: .
CDR3aa: CASSGGEVNEQFF
CDR3nt: TGTGCCAGCAGCGGGGGCGAAGTAAATGAGCAGTTCTTC

v_gene: TRBV20-1
abundance: .
j_gene: TRBJ2-1
d_gene: TRBD2
CDR3aa: CSARETSGGVCNEQFF
CDR3nt: TGCAGTGCTAGAGAGACTAGCGGGGGGGTATGCAATGAGCAGTTCTTC

v_gene: TRBV6-4
abundance: .
j_gene: TRBJ1-1
d_gene: TRBD1
CDR3aa: CASGTANTEAFF
CDR3nt: TGTGCCAGCGGGACAGCTAACACTGAAGCTTTCTTT

v_gene: TRBV7-8
abundance: .
j_gene: TRBJ1-2
d_gene: TRBD1
CDR3aa: CASSGSQRGQGFSGYTF
CDR3nt: TGTGCCAGCAGCGGAAGCCAACGGGGACAGGGGTTTAGCGGCTACACCTTC

v_gene: TRBV7-3
abundance: .
j_gene: TRBJ2-3
d_gene: TRBD1
CDR3aa: CASSLNRGSTDTQYF
CDR3nt: TGTGCCAGCAGTTTAAACAGGGGAAGCACAGATACGCAGTATTTT

v_gene: TRBV12-3/TRBV12-4
abundance: .
j_gene: TRBJ1-3
d_gene: TRBD1
CDR3aa: CASRGQGKGFGTIYF
CDR3nt: TGTGCCAGCAGGGGACAGGGGAAGGGTTTCGGCACCATATATTTT

v_gene: TRBV20-1
abundance: .
j_gene: TRBJ1-5
d_gene: .
CDR3aa: CSARDTSLVLNQPQHF
CDR3nt: TGCAGTGCTAGAGATACCTCTTTAGTCCTAAATCAGCCCCAGCATTTT

v_gene: TRBV30
abundance: .
j_gene: TRBJ2-5
d_gene: TRBD2
CDR3aa: CACASGGAATQYF
CDR3nt: TGTGCCTGTGCTAGCGGGGGGGCCGCGACCCAGTACTTC

v_gene: TRBV20-1
abundance: few
j_gene: TRBJ1-1
d_gene: .
CDR3aa: CSAREVMNTEAFF
CDR3nt: TGCAGTGCTAGGGAGGTAATGAACACTGAAGCTTTCTTT

v_gene: TRBV20-1
abundance: .
j_gene: TRBJ1-2
d_gene: TRBD1
CDR3aa: CSATNSRQGVGNGYTF
CDR3nt: TGCAGTGCTACAAACTCAAGACAGGGAGTAGGAAATGGCTACACCTTC

v_gene: TRBV6-5
abundance: .
j_gene: TRBJ1-1
d_gene: TRBD1
CDR3aa: CASSSNPGGRTDTEAFF
CDR3nt: TGTGCCAGCAGTTCGAACCCAGGGGGCCGTACGGACACTGAAGCTTTCTTT

v_gene: TRBV29-1
abundance: .
j_gene: TRBJ1-1
d_gene: .
CDR3aa: CSVEEHPNTEAFF
CDR3nt: TGCAGCGTTGAAGAACACCCGAACACTGAAGCTTTCTTT

v_gene: TRBV20-1
abundance: few
j_gene: TRBJ1-5
d_gene: TRBD1
CDR3aa: CSAFFRGQQPQHF
CDR3nt: TGCAGTGCGTTTTTCCGGGGACAGCAGCCCCAGCATTTT

v_gene: TRBV20-1
abundance: .
j_gene: TRBJ2-1
d_gene: .
CDR3aa: CSAEGRGGAINEQFF
CDR3nt: TGCAGTGCCGAGGGTCGGGGAGGTGCTATCAATGAGCAGTTCTTC

v_gene: TRBV5-1
abundance: .
j_gene: TRBJ2-1
d_gene: .
CDR3aa: CASSLDGVNNEQFF
CDR3nt: TGCGCCAGCAGCTTGGATGGCGTGAACAATGAGCAGTTCTTC

v_gene: TRBV7-9
abundance: .
j_gene: TRBJ1-2
d_gene: TRBD1
CDR3aa: CASSLSDRGPNGYTF
CDR3nt: TGTGCCAGCAGCCTCTCTGACAGGGGGCCCAATGGCTACACCTTC

v_gene: TRBV2
abundance: .
j_gene: TRBJ2-7
d_gene: .
CDR3aa: CASSSRGSSYEQYF
CDR3nt: TGTGCCAGCAGTTCCCGGGGGAGCTCCTACGAGCAGTACTTC